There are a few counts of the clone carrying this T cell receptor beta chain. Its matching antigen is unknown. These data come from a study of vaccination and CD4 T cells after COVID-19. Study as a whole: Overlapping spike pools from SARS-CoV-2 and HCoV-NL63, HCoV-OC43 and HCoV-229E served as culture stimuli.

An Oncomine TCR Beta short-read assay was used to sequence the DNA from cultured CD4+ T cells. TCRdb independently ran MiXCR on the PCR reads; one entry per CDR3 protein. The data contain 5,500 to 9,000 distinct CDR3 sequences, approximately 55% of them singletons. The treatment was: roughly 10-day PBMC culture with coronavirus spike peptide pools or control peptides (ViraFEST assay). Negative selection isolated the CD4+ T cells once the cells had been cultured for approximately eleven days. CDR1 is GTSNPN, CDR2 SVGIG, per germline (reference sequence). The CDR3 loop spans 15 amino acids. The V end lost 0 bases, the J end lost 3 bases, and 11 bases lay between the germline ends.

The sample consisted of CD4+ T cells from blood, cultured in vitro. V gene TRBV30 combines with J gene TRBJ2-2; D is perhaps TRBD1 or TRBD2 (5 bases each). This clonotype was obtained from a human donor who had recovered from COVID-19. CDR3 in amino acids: CAWSVLGADTGELFF. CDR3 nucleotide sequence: TGTGCCTGGAGTGTACTAGGGGCCGACACCGGGGAGCTGTTTTTT.